The 32 T cell receptor beta chains listed next were all sequenced from one sample in a study of T cell repertoires in cytomegalovirus infection. Via MiXCR, TCRdb re-called the reads, giving one row per CDR3 protein. This repertoire shows 400,000 or so distinct CDR3 sequences, 15% to 20% found once; its top ten account for about 10%. Sequencing was carried out using PBMCs. These receptors all come from a human donor in good health (CMV status not recorded). Some clones in this sample may be carry-over from other donors' samples.

The chain's CDR3 is CASSSSVKVYTF. The CDR3 DNA follows: TGTGCCAGCAGTAGCTCCGTGAAAGTCTACACCTTC. The V call is TRBV12-3 or TRBV12-4, the J call TRBJ1-2, with D hard to call. The CDR3 extends over 12 amino acids. Trimming left V 5 bases short and J 10 bases short, with 14 bases between.

The chain carries TRBV7-2 and TRBJ2-5, with D perhaps TRBD1 (5 bases). V dropped 5 bases and J dropped 2 bases, with 9 bases sitting between them. The CDR3 contains 13 residues. CDR1 and CDR2 (germline): SGHTA, FQGNSA. This CDR3 is CASSPGMQETQYF. The CDR3 bases are TGTGCCAGCAGCCCAGGGATGCAAGAGACCCAGTACTTC.

This clonotype came up many times. V and J are TRBV7-8 and TRBJ1-5; 8 bases are shared with TRBD1. The V segment lost 5 bases and the J segment 3 bases; nucleotides outside the gene matches: 9. Germline CDR1 reads SGHVS; CDR2 reads FQNEAQ. The CDR3 extends over 16 amino acids. The CDR3 coding sequence is TGTGCCAGCAGCCGCTGGACAGGGAATAACAATCAGCCCCAGCATTTT. This encodes CASSRWTGNNNQPQHF.

This clonotype was counted at least ten times. The V and J genes are TRBV7-2 and TRBJ2-3; either TRBD1 or TRBD2 may fit D (6 bases each). The germline CDR1 and CDR2 sequences are SGHTA and FQGNSA. The CDR3 spans 16 residues. Trimming left V 5 bases short and J 0 bases short, with 15 bases between. In DNA form, the CDR3 reads TGTGCCAGCAGCCCGAACACGGGGGCCAGCACAGATACGCAGTATTTT. This gives the protein CASSPNTGASTDTQYF.

This clonotype was counted ten times or more. This sequence joins TRBV12-3 or TRBV12-4 and TRBJ1-6; TRBD1 agrees at 9 bases. Trimming at V came to 6 bases and at J to 9 bases, leaving 9 bases not matched to a gene. The CDR3 is 15 amino acids. CDR3 region: CASSSTGGVSSPLHF. The CDR3 DNA reads as TGTGCCAGCAGCTCCACAGGGGGCGTTTCTTCACCCCTCCACTTT.

This clonotype was found many times. V usage is TRBV7-2 and J usage is TRBJ2-5; tentatively, D is TRBD2 (5 bases). There are 15 residues in the CDR3. V was clipped by 4 bases and J by 5 bases, with 17 bases between them. Per germline, CDR1 SGHTA and CDR2 FQGNSA. The chain's CDR3 is CASSWSGKGSETQYF. The CDR3, as DNA: TGTGCCAGCAGCTGGTCGGGCAAAGGGAGTGAGACCCAGTACTTC.

In this sample, this clonotype turned up many times. V usage is TRBV6-2 or TRBV6-3 and J usage is TRBJ2-3; D is ambiguous. Germline V gene sequence: CDR1 MNHEY, CDR2 SVGEGT. This CDR3 comprises 12 residues. The germline V and J ends were trimmed by 2 bases and 1 base, with 1 base remaining between them. CDR3 protein: CASSYGTDTQYF. Here the CDR3 DNA reads TGTGCCAGCAGTTACGGCACAGATACGCAGTATTTT.

This clonotype was counted at least ten times. The CDR3 nucleotides read TGTGCCAGCAGCTATACGACAGGCCCCTACGAGCAGTACTTC. Its protein is CASSYTTGPYEQYF. The chain employs TRBV7-2 and TRBJ2-7; D may be TRBD1 (6 bases). The CDR3 consists of 14 residues. Trimming left V 4 bases short and J 2 bases short, with 12 bases between. CDR1 and CDR2 from the germline V gene are SGHTA and FQGNSA.

This clonotype was detected a few times. The V gene is TRBV12-3 or TRBV12-4, the J gene TRBJ1-2; D is undetermined. The CDR3 extends over 13 amino acids. The V and J ends lost 9 bases and 3 bases respectively, with 14 bases between them. The DNA of the CDR3 is TGTGCCAGTCGCCGCGGGCTGGACTATGGCTACACCTTC. Encoded protein: CASRRGLDYGYTF.

In its sample, this clonotype was seen many times. The chain carries TRBV14 and TRBJ2-5; D is undetermined. The germline V gene encodes CDR1 SGHDN and CDR2 FVKESK. The V gene lost 1 base and the J gene lost 1 base, with 7 bases spanning the gap. This CDR3 has 14 residues. CDR3 loop: CASSQASFQETQYF. The CDR3 DNA sequence: TGTGCCAGCAGCCAAGCATCTTTCCAAGAGACCCAGTACTTC. Filled out from reference TRBV14 and TRBJ2-5, the complete variable domain reads EAGVTQFPSHSVIEKGQTVTLRCDPISGHDNLYWYRRVMGKEIKFLLHFVKESKQDESGMPNNRFLAERTGGTYSTLKVQPAELEDSGVYFCASSQASFQETQYFGPGTRLLVL.

V gene TRBV10-2 combines with J gene TRBJ1-2; 8 bases agree with TRBD1. V shed 7 bases, J shed 4 bases, and the junction held 8 bases outside the gene matches. The CDR3 runs to 14 residues. Looked up from germline, CDR1 is WSHSY and CDR2 is SAAADI. The CDR3 nucleotides read TGCGCCAGCAAGTGGACAGGGACGAGCTATGGCTACACCTTC. Translating gives CASKWTGTSYGYTF.

This clonotype was observed at least ten times. The chain uses TRBV7-6 and TRBJ2-7; D ambiguous. Trimming removed 4 bases at V and 2 bases at J, with 9 bases between. Germline V gene lookup returns CDR1 SGHVS and CDR2 FNYEAQ. The CDR3 totals 13 residues. In DNA, the CDR3 is TGTGCCAGCAGCTCCAACTCCCCCTACGAGCAGTACTTC. Its protein product is CASSSNSPYEQYF.

In its sample, this clonotype was seen a few times. In nucleotides, the CDR3 is TGTGCCAGCAGCTACCGACAGGGGACGTATGGCTACACCTTC. It encodes CASSYRQGTYGYTF. J is TRBJ1-2 and V is TRBV7-2; 8 bases are shared with TRBD1. With 4 bases clipped from V and 5 bases from J, the junction kept 6 bases outside the gene matches. Germline V gene sequence: CDR1 SGHTA, CDR2 FQGNSA. This CDR3 spans 14 amino acids.

This clonotype occurred a few times. The chain employs TRBV4-1 and TRBJ2-1; 9 bases fit TRBD1. V shed 4 bases, J shed 5 bases, and the junction held 6 bases outside the gene matches. This CDR3 contains 15 residues. Germline loops: CDR1 MGHRA, CDR2 YSYEKL. The CDR3 spells CASSPRDRVNNEQFF. CDR3 nucleotides: TGCGCCAGCAGCCCGAGGGACAGGGTTAACAATGAGCAGTTCTTC.

This clonotype has just a few counts. The rearrangement links TRBV12-3 or TRBV12-4 to TRBJ2-1, with a weak D call TRBD1 (5 bases). Trimming stripped 6 bases from V and 7 bases from J, with 19 bases between. The CDR3 is made up of 15 amino acids. The CDR3 DNA follows: TGTGCCAGCAGCCCAGGGTCGACGAATGGTAATGAGCAGTTCTTC. It specifies CASSPGSTNGNEQFF.

The chain uses TRBV12-3 or TRBV12-4 and TRBJ2-7; TRBD2 might be the D (6 bases). V was clipped by 5 bases and J by 1 base, with 12 bases between them. This CDR3 has 14 residues. As DNA, the CDR3 is TGTGCCAGCAGTCCGTCCGGGAGATCCTACGAGCAGTACTTC. Translated: CASSPSGRSYEQYF.

The rearrangement joins TRBV6-5 to TRBJ2-5, with TRBD1 matching 8 bases. Losses at the gene ends were 4 bases for V and 3 bases for J; bases not matched to a gene: 13. Germline V lookup: CDR1 MNHEY, CDR2 SVGAGI. The CDR3 consists of 17 residues. The CDR3 loop reads CASSSLFQGQGEETQYF. Written as DNA, the CDR3 is TGTGCCAGCAGTTCACTCTTCCAAGGACAGGGAGAAGAGACCCAGTACTTC.

This clonotype was observed a handful of times. V is TRBV6-1 and J is TRBJ2-1, with TRBD1 matching 7 bases. CDR3 length: 14 amino acids. Per germline, CDR1 MNHNS and CDR2 SASEGT. The ends lost 6 bases at V and 8 bases at J; junction bases unmatched: 10. The CDR3 region is CASSQRQGHDEQFF. CDR3 nucleotide sequence: TGTGCCAGCAGCCAAAGACAGGGTCACGATGAGCAGTTCTTC.

In its sample, this clonotype was seen many times. The chain combines TRBV12-3 or TRBV12-4 with TRBJ1-1; the match to TRBD1 covers 8 bases. CDR3 length: 15 amino acids. The V gene end was trimmed by 5 bases and the J gene end by 0 bases; junction bases not matched to a gene: 5. The CDR3 nucleotides are TGTGCCAGCAGTATCCCACAGGGGGTGAACACTGAAGCTTTCTTT. Residues: CASSIPQGVNTEAFF.

This clonotype was found a few times. The rearrangement joins TRBV6-5 to TRBJ2-2, with D possibly matching TRBD1 (6 bases). Trimming removed 6 bases from V and 2 bases from J, with 10 bases in between. Looked up from germline, CDR1 is MNHEY and CDR2 is SVGAGI. The CDR3 has 14 amino acids. The CDR3 nucleotides read TGTGCCAGCAGACCACAGGGAAACACCGGGGAGCTGTTTTTT. Translated, it gives CASRPQGNTGELFF.

The V gene is TRBV6-2 or TRBV6-3, the J gene TRBJ2-2; TRBD2 might be the D (6 bases). V lost 2 bases, J lost 4 bases, and 11 bases lay in between. Germline assignment: CDR1 MNHEY and CDR2 SVGEGT. This CDR3 is 15 amino acids long. The CDR3 reads CASSYMGRSTGELFF. The CDR3 nucleotides read TGTGCCAGCAGTTACATGGGGAGGAGCACCGGGGAGCTGTTTTTT.

The J gene is TRBJ2-1, the V gene TRBV5-6; 11 bases agree with TRBD1. The CDR3 is made up of 14 amino acids. The V segment lost 4 bases and the J segment 8 bases; nucleotides outside the gene matches: 5. The germline V gene encodes CDR1 SGHDT and CDR2 YYEEEE. The CDR3 reads CASSGDRGVDEQFF. For the CDR3, the DNA is TGTGCCAGCAGCGGGGACAGGGGGGTCGATGAGCAGTTCTTC.

This rearrangement joins TRBV12-3 or TRBV12-4 to TRBJ1-4; D is unclear. The CDR3 length is 17 residues. V was trimmed by 2 bases and J by 0 bases, leaving 13 bases between them. The CDR3 loop is CASSLKWQAATNEKLFF. The CDR3 bases are TGTGCCAGCAGTTTAAAGTGGCAGGCGGCAACTAATGAAAAACTGTTTTTT.

This clonotype has only a few counts. The chain recombines TRBV7-4 with TRBJ2-7; D is perhaps TRBD2 (5 bases). Trimming pared 2 bases from V and 6 bases from J, leaving 11 bases between. This CDR3 has 13 residues. Germline CDR1 SGHVT, CDR2 SQSDAQ. The CDR3 DNA reads TGTGCCAGCAGCTTATATGAAGGACTCGAGCAGTACTTC. Its protein is CASSLYEGLEQYF.

The rearrangement joins TRBV24-1 to TRBJ2-1; maybe TRBD2 (6 bases). V was trimmed by 5 bases and J by 3 bases, leaving 10 bases between them. This CDR3 has 14 residues. Germline V gene data show CDR1 as KGHDR and CDR2 as SFDVKD. CDR3 protein: CATSGRGYYNEQFF. CDR3 sequence (DNA): TGTGCCACCAGTGGCCGGGGGTACTACAATGAGCAGTTCTTC.

This chain links TRBV29-1 with TRBJ2-3, with D unclear. CDR3 length equals 14 residues. V was trimmed by 3 bases and J by 1 base, leaving 11 bases between them. The germline V gene encodes CDR1 SQVTM and CDR2 ANQGSEA. The CDR3 nucleotides read TGCAGCGTTGATTGGGATATTGGCACAGATACGCAGTATTTT. Its translation: CSVDWDIGTDTQYF.

The chain recombines TRBV20-1 with TRBJ2-7; 12 bases align to TRBD2. Germline V gene lookup returns CDR1 DFQATT and CDR2 SNEGSKA (reference sequence). CDR3 length: 14 residues. The V and J ends lost 5 bases and 5 bases, in that order; junction bases with no gene match: 7. The CDR3, as DNA: TGCAGTGCTGTAAAACTAGCGGGAGGCCACGAGCAGTACTTC. This sequence encodes CSAVKLAGGHEQYF.

This sequence joins TRBV4-1 and TRBJ1-2; TRBD1 matches 7 bases. This CDR3 has 16 amino acids. The germline V gene encodes CDR1 MGHRA and CDR2 YSYEKL. V gave up 0 bases and J gave up 2 bases; unmatched junction bases: 6. For the CDR3, the DNA is TGCGCCAGCAGCCAAGAATGGAGGGGGCAAAACTATGGCTACACCTTC. This sequence encodes CASSQEWRGQNYGYTF.

This sequence joins TRBV12-3 or TRBV12-4 and TRBJ2-1, with 9 bases identical to TRBD2. CDR3 length: 16 residues. The junction had 10 bases not matched to a gene; V was cut back by 4 bases and J by 6 bases. The CDR3 sequence is CASSSAGTSNANEQFF. In nucleotides, the CDR3 is TGTGCCAGCAGTTCGGCCGGGACTAGCAACGCCAATGAGCAGTTCTTC.

The rearrangement links TRBV5-4 to TRBJ2-1, with 7 bases matching TRBD2. This CDR3 has 13 amino acids. Trimming cost V 4 bases and J 8 bases; bases outside gene matches: 6. In germline, CDR1 is SGHNT, CDR2 YYREEE (reference sequence). The CDR3 is CASSVRGRHEQFF. In DNA, the CDR3 is TGTGCCAGCAGCGTCCGCGGGAGACATGAGCAGTTCTTC.

The table lists this clonotype with many counts. J is TRBJ1-3 and V is TRBV12-3 or TRBV12-4; D not resolved. Trimming took off 4 bases at V and 1 base at J, with 5 bases between the two ends. There are 13 residues in the CDR3. This CDR3 is CASSSGSGNTIYF. The CDR3, as DNA: TGTGCCAGCAGTTCCGGGTCTGGAAACACCATATATTTT.

The V and J genes are TRBV7-2 and TRBJ2-1; D ambiguous. The V end lost 2 bases, the J end lost 11 bases, and 19 bases lay between the germline ends. The CDR3 is 15 residues long. Germline V gene data show CDR1 as SGHTA and CDR2 as FQGNSA. The DNA of the CDR3 is TGTGCCAGCAGCTTAACCCCGGGCCCTGCCTCGAAGCAGTTCTTC. Amino acid sequence: CASSLTPGPASKQFF.